A selection of T cell receptor beta chains follows, all from one sample in a study of Graves' ophthalmopathy and Graves' hyperthyroidism. TCRdb passed the multiplex PCR reads through MiXCR, listing each CDR3 protein once. The data contain over 650,000 distinct CDR3 sequences, more than 40% of them singletons. The sequencing input was peripheral blood. Receptors originate from an adult man with Graves' ophthalmopathy. The CDR3 runs from the conserved cysteine through the conserved F or W. Size is stated for part of the rows, as once, few or many counts, or as a class when the clone is expanded.

clone size	V gene	J gene	CDR3 protein
.	TRBV7-2	TRBJ1-2	CASSLVDYDYTF
once	TRBV25-1	TRBJ1-6	CASGDMGRDAFNSPLHF
.	TRBV19	TRBJ2-7	CASSYSPTGPSYEQYF
.	TRBV2	TRBJ1-1	CASSEGGQDMNTEAFF
.	TRBV9	TRBJ2-7	CASSGGQVSSYEQYF
.	TRBV6-1	TRBJ1-2	CASSEYRRATPGYGYTF
.	TRBV20-1	TRBJ1-1	CSARGQLTEAFF
few	TRBV7-2	TRBJ1-5	CASSPPGLGNQPQHF
many	TRBV7-9	TRBJ1-1	CASSRGTGNTEAFF
many	TRBV29-1	TRBJ2-5	CSGGRVSETQYF
many	TRBV4-1	TRBJ1-1	CASSQDLMVGTEAFF
.	TRBV4-1	TRBJ2-5	CASSPAGARVGETQYF
.	TRBV20-1	TRBJ2-7	CSARDQVGPYEQYF
many	TRBV10-2	TRBJ1-1	CASSLAGLDTEAFF
.	TRBV5-1	TRBJ1-2	CASRDLAGNSGYTF
many	TRBV12-3/TRBV12-4	TRBJ1-2	CASSPRSIYGYTF
many	TRBV5-8	TRBJ1-2	CASSKGDRSYGYTF
.	TRBV4-3	TRBJ1-4	CASSQEGGNEKLFF
.	TRBV29-1	TRBJ2-7	CSVESRTDEQYF
many	TRBV7-2	TRBJ2-5	CASTWVPNYSGHQETQYF
many	TRBV29-1	TRBJ1-2	CSARQGEHYGYTF
.	TRBV10-3	TRBJ1-1	CASCYLGQSTEAFF
many	TRBV10-3	TRBJ2-2	CAISDRGGNTGELFF
once	TRBV25-1	TRBJ2-5	CASSEFRAGTQYF
many	TRBV7-2	TRBJ2-7	CASSLGQRDYEQYF
many	TRBV29-1	TRBJ1-2	CSVGTPFYGYTF
.	TRBV5-1	TRBJ1-1	CASSSGTSGGSNTEAFF
many	TRBV10-3	TRBJ1-1	CAISDEGNTEAFF
.	TRBV2	TRBJ2-5	CASSEVGQVLETQYF
.	TRBV15	TRBJ1-5	CAWSRDTSSNQPQHF
.	TRBV18	TRBJ1-1	CASSPPQGVVSTEAFF
few	TRBV6-5	TRBJ2-7	CASSYSGYLAGGAYEQYF
.	TRBV12-3/TRBV12-4	TRBJ1-1	CASSLQGASTEAFF
once	TRBV2	TRBJ1-1	CASSEQGDGAFF
few	TRBV7-2	TRBJ1-5	CASSPYGYSNQPQHF
.	TRBV2	TRBJ1-1	CASSEGRTNTEAFF
few	TRBV5-4	TRBJ1-2	CASSGEGGANYGYTF
.	TRBV5-1	TRBJ1-1	CASRGGETEAFF
.	TRBV19	TRBJ1-5	CASTPGRGGSNQPQHF
few	TRBV11-3	TRBJ2-2	CASSHGDTGELFF
many	TRBV7-3	TRBJ2-7	CASSSGGSRREQYF
few	TRBV6-2/TRBV6-3	TRBJ1-1	CASSYRGLYAEAFF
many	TRBV7-9	TRBJ2-5	CASSLDRQGSWTQYF
many	TRBV2	TRBJ1-6	CASAAFSGNSYNSPLHF
.	TRBV2	TRBJ2-2	CASSPDTTGELFF